The 29 T cell receptor beta chains below were found in one sample sequenced in a study of T cell changes during pregnancy in multiple sclerosis. TCRdb's table, derived via immunoSEQ multiplex PCR, lists solely in-frame clones and lacks some. The repertoire holds 50,000 to 65,000 clones, with more than 75% as singletons. The material was CD8+ T cells from peripheral blood mononuclear cells, obtained before pregnancy. These receptors were taken from a female donor with multiple sclerosis, enrolled in a pregnancy study.

This chain uses TRBV9 with TRBJ2-7; 7 nucleotides line up with TRBD1. In germline, CDR1 is SGDLS, CDR2 YYNGEE. J was trimmed by 0 bases and V by 3 bases; bases with no gene match: 3. The CDR3 length is 14 residues. The CDR3 is CASSGRGSSYEQYF. The CDR3, as DNA: TGTGCCAGCAGCGGCAGGGGGAGCTCCTACGAGCAGTACTTC.

This CDR3 is CASTGRGGHDYNEQFF. For the CDR3, the DNA is TGTGCCAGCACGGGACGCGGGGGACATGACTACAATGAGCAGTTCTTC. V is TRBV7-9 and J is TRBJ2-1; TRBD2 is a possible D gene (7 bases). The V gene's germline CDR1 is SEHNR and CDR2 FQNEAQ (reference sequence). This CDR3 is built from 16 residues. Trimming left V 7 bases short and J 3 bases short, with 19 bases between.

CDR3 protein: CASSLWQGSDTEAFF. For the CDR3, the DNA is TGTGCCAGCAGCTTATGGCAGGGGTCGGACACTGAAGCTTTCTTT. The V gene is TRBV7-6, the J gene TRBJ1-1; D is possibly TRBD1 (6 bases). V was shortened by 2 bases and J by 3 bases, with 13 bases between the two germline ends. CDR3 length: 15 amino acids. Germline assignment: CDR1 SGHVS and CDR2 FNYEAQ.

The J gene is TRBJ1-5, the V gene TRBV7-3; TRBD1 might be the D (6 bases). This CDR3 has 15 residues. In germline, CDR1 is SGHTA, CDR2 FQGTGA. V gave up 2 bases and J gave up 5 bases, with 13 bases separating them. CDR3 region: CASSLEGGLYQPQHF. CDR3 nucleotide sequence: TGTGCCAGCAGCTTAGAAGGGGGTTTATATCAGCCCCAGCATTTT.

The gene calls are TRBV5-5 and TRBJ1-2; no reliable D call. This CDR3 has 13 amino acids. V lost 4 bases and J 7 bases, leaving 14 bases between the germline ends. Germline V lookup: CDR1 SGHKS, CDR2 YYEKEE (reference sequence). The CDR3 reads CASSPTSTGGYTF. CDR3 coding DNA: TGTGCCAGCAGCCCGACCTCCACGGGTGGCTACACCTTC.

The V and J genes are TRBV4-3 and TRBJ1-1, with D unresolved. In germline, CDR1 is LGHNA, CDR2 YSLEER. This CDR3 is built from 16 residues. V lost 0 bases, J lost 10 bases, and 21 bases lay in between. The CDR3 DNA is TGCGCCAGCAGCCAAGACTGGAGAGAGGCGAGGATTGCAGCTTTCTTT. This translates into CASSQDWREARIAAFF.

The rearrangement uses TRBV5-6 and TRBJ1-5; 9 bases align to TRBD1. Germline CDR1 is SGHDT and CDR2 is YYEEEE. Trimming took 5 bases from V and 4 from J; bases not matched to a gene: 7. The CDR3 spans 15 residues. CDR3 protein: CASSLDRGSNQPQHF. CDR3 bases: TGTGCCAGCAGTCTTGACAGGGGGAGTAATCAGCCCCAGCATTTT.

Here the CDR3 reads CASSLSLSYEQYF. CDR3 nucleotides: TGTGCCAGCAGCTTGAGCCTCTCCTACGAGCAGTACTTC. This chain joins TRBV7-2 and TRBJ2-7; D not certain. Germline CDR1 reads SGHTA; CDR2 reads FQGNSA. Trimming removed 3 bases from V and 0 bases from J, with 6 bases in between. The CDR3 is 13 amino acids.

The chain employs TRBV29-1 and TRBJ1-2; 8 bases line up with TRBD1. J lost 1 base, V lost 3 bases, and 10 bases had no gene match. The germline CDR1 and CDR2 sequences are SQVTM and ANQGSEA. The CDR3 has 16 amino acids. The CDR3 DNA sequence: TGCAGCGTTGAGGCGGAGGACAGGGTGCTTAACTATGGCTACACCTTC. The encoded protein is CSVEAEDRVLNYGYTF. The full variable domain, rest sourced from reference TRBV29-1 and TRBJ1-2, is SAVISQKPSRDICQRGTSLTIQCQVDSQVTMMFWYRQQPGQSLTLIATANQGSEATYESGFVIDKFPISRPNLTFSTLTVSNMSPEDSSIYLCSVEAEDRVLNYGYTFGSGTRLTVV.

The chain links TRBV6-5 to TRBJ1-4; 9 bases align to TRBD1. There are 13 residues in the CDR3. The trim removed 8 bases at V and 8 bases at J, leaving 6 bases unmatched. Looked up from germline, CDR1 is MNHEY and CDR2 is SVGAGI. The CDR3: CASRDRVHEKLFF. The DNA for the CDR3 is TGTGCCAGCCGGGACAGGGTTCACGAAAAACTGTTTTTT.

The J gene is TRBJ2-3, the V gene TRBV6-4; 11 positions agree with TRBD2. The V segment lost 3 bases and the J segment 2 bases; nucleotides outside the gene matches: 4. Germline values: CDR1 MRHNA, CDR2 SNTAGT. The CDR3 length is 16 residues. The CDR3 is CASSEASGGFTDTQYF. The CDR3 DNA is TGTGCCAGCAGTGAGGCTAGCGGGGGGTTCACAGATACGCAGTATTTT.

The rearrangement uses TRBV4-1 and TRBJ2-3; TRBD1 is a possible D gene (5 bases). This CDR3 spans 15 amino acids. CDR1 and CDR2 from the germline V gene are MGHRA and YSYEKL. V was trimmed by 1 base and J by 5 bases, leaving 13 bases between them. CDR3 residues: CASSQVGDSQDTQYF. DNA for the CDR3: TGCGCCAGCAGCCAAGTCGGCGACAGTCAAGATACGCAGTATTTT.

This clone turned up a few times. V usage is TRBV4-3 and J usage is TRBJ1-1; D uncertain. The CDR3 has 13 amino acids. V was cut by 0 bases and J by 11 bases, with 13 bases left in between. CDR1 is LGHNA and CDR2 is YSLEER in the germline V gene. CDR3 coding DNA: TGCGCCAGCAGCCAAGATTTGGCGGGGATGGCTTTCTTT. It translates to CASSQDLAGMAFF.

This clone was seen a few times. The chain employs TRBV7-2 and TRBJ2-4; D ambiguous. The CDR3 is 16 residues long. V dropped 4 bases and J dropped 2 bases, with 15 bases sitting between them. Germline V gene data show CDR1 as SGHTA and CDR2 as FQGNSA. The DNA of the CDR3 is TGTGCCAGCAGCTCGCCGCTTGACATCCCCAAAAACATTCAGTACTTC. This encodes CASSSPLDIPKNIQYF.

V gene TRBV5-5 combines with J gene TRBJ1-6; D not certain. Germline CDR1 reads SGHKS; CDR2 reads YYEKEE (reference sequence). The CDR3 extends over 13 amino acids. Trimming left V 0 bases short and J 10 bases short, with 8 bases between. In DNA form, the CDR3 reads TGTGCCAGCAGCTTGGAGGCGGCGTCACCCCTCCACTTT. Protein product: CASSLEAASPLHF.

V gene TRBV19 combines with J gene TRBJ1-1; a possible D gene is TRBD1 (5 bases). The CDR3 covers 15 residues. V was clipped by 7 bases and J by 1 base, with 16 bases between them. Germline V lookup: CDR1 LNHDA, CDR2 SQIVND (reference sequence). CDR3 coding DNA: TGTGCCAGTAAAGGGGCAGCTGGGGAGAACACTGAAGCTTTCTTT. Amino acids: CASKGAAGENTEAFF.

This chain connects TRBV27 to TRBJ2-2; tentative D call: TRBD1 (5 bases). The CDR3 covers 17 residues. V lost 0 bases, J lost 5 bases, and 16 bases lay in between. Germline lookup yields CDR1 MNHEY and CDR2 SMNVEV (reference sequence). The DNA for the CDR3 is TGTGCCAGCAGTTTATCGACAGCCAGGACCACTACCGGGGAGCTGTTTTTT. Translation gives CASSLSTARTTTGELFF.

The chain employs TRBV13 and TRBJ2-5; TRBD1 matches 8 bases. V gave up 5 bases and J gave up 4 bases; unmatched junction bases: 6. The CDR3 length is 14 residues. Looked up from germline, CDR1 is PRHDT and CDR2 is FYEKMQ (reference sequence). This CDR3 is CASSTPTGAETQYF. The CDR3 DNA sequence: TGTGCCAGCAGCACGCCGACAGGGGCAGAGACCCAGTACTTC.

In its sample, this clone was seen a few times. The V call is TRBV4-3, the J call TRBJ1-1; D ambiguous. Trimming pared 0 bases from V and 2 bases from J, leaving 4 bases between. The CDR3 has 13 residues. Germline lookup yields CDR1 LGHNA and CDR2 YSLEER. The CDR3 region is CASSQDTNTEAFF. The CDR3 DNA follows: TGCGCCAGCAGCCAAGATACTAACACTGAAGCTTTCTTT.

V is TRBV7-2 and J is TRBJ2-5, with a weak D call TRBD1 (6 bases). V was cut by 1 base and J by 4 bases, with 7 bases left in between. Germline CDR1 SGHTA, CDR2 FQGNSA. This CDR3 has 13 amino acids. This CDR3 is CASSLVQGETQYF. CDR3 in DNA: TGTGCCAGCAGCTTAGTACAGGGAGAGACCCAGTACTTC.

The chain combines TRBV15 with TRBJ1-6; the match to TRBD1 covers 8 bases. The V and J ends lost 3 bases and 7 bases, in that order; junction bases with no gene match: 2. This CDR3 contains 14 residues. Germline loops: CDR1 LNHNV, CDR2 YYDKDF (reference sequence). The CDR3 region has the DNA TGTGCCACCAGCAGGGGGACAGGAAATTCACCCCTCCACTTT. It translates to CATSRGTGNSPLHF.

The J gene is TRBJ1-2, the V gene TRBV30; tentative D call: TRBD1 (5 bases). V was pared by 4 bases and J by 4 bases, with 16 bases between. CDR1 is GTSNPN and CDR2 is SVGIG in the germline V gene (reference sequence). There are 14 residues in the CDR3. CDR3: CAWKTRGSTYGYTF. CDR3 sequence (DNA): TGTGCCTGGAAAACACGGGGGTCGACCTATGGCTACACCTTC.

In this sample, this clone turned up once. The chain employs TRBV27 and TRBJ2-7; 8 nucleotides match TRBD2. The CDR3 contains 15 residues. Germline CDR1 MNHEY, CDR2 SMNVEV (reference sequence). The V segment lost 3 bases and the J segment 3 bases; nucleotides outside the gene matches: 7. CDR3 sequence: CASSFSGGGSYEQYF. CDR3 in DNA: TGTGCCAGCAGTTTCTCCGGCGGGGGGAGCTACGAGCAGTACTTC.

J is TRBJ2-1 and V is TRBV6-5; possibly TRBD1 for D (6 bases). The CDR3 length is 12 residues. Deletions cut 6 bases from V and 9 bases from J, with 12 bases between. Germline CDR1 and CDR2: MNHEY and SVGAGI. In DNA form, the CDR3 reads TGTGCCAGCAGCGGGAACAGGGTTGAGCAGTTCTTC. Its protein product is CASSGNRVEQFF.

The rearrangement links TRBV27 to TRBJ2-7; D uncertain. The CDR3 has 13 residues. Germline-derived CDR1 and CDR2 are MNHEY and SMNVEV (reference sequence). Trimming stripped 2 bases from V and 3 bases from J, with 8 bases between. The CDR3 reads CASSLTPGYEQYF. CDR3 nucleotides: TGTGCCAGCAGTTTAACGCCGGGCTACGAGCAGTACTTC.

V and J are TRBV2 and TRBJ2-5, with D maybe TRBD1 (5 bases). The CDR3 consists of 15 residues. V was pared by 11 bases and J by 4 bases, with 23 bases between. Germline CDR1 is SNHLY and CDR2 is FYNNEI. This chain's CDR3 is CAGRGLGQGPETQYF. Here the CDR3 DNA reads TGTGCCGGAAGAGGCCTGGGGCAGGGCCCAGAGACCCAGTACTTC. The complete variable domain, with remaining parts taken from reference TRBV2 and TRBJ2-5, reads EPEVTQTPSHQVTQMGQEVILRCVPISNHLYFYWYRQILGQKVEFLVSFYNNEISEKSEIFDDQFSVERPDGSNFTLKIRSTKLEDSAMYFCAGRGLGQGPETQYFGPGTRLLVL.

This chain joins TRBV11-2 and TRBJ1-1, with D tentatively TRBD1 (6 bases). V was trimmed by 3 bases and J by 2 bases, leaving 13 bases between them. The CDR3 has 15 residues. Germline values: CDR1 SGHAT, CDR2 FQNNGV. This CDR3 reads CASSFWGHINTEAFF. The CDR3 bases are TGTGCCAGCAGCTTCTGGGGACATATCAACACTGAAGCTTTCTTT. The full variable domain, rest sourced from reference TRBV11-2 and TRBJ1-1, is EAGVAQSPRYKIIEKRQSVAFWCNPISGHATLYWYQQILGQGPKLLIQFQNNGVVDDSQLPKDRFSAERLKGVDSTLKIQPAKLEDSAVYLCASSFWGHINTEAFFGQGTRLTVV.

This chain joins TRBV7-3 and TRBJ2-1; TRBD2 agrees at 8 bases. This CDR3 has 15 amino acids. V was clipped by 1 base and J by 6 bases; unmatched bases: 5. Germline V gene sequence: CDR1 SGHTA, CDR2 FQGTGA. CDR3 residues: CASSLNPGLANEQFF. CDR3 bases: TGTGCCAGCAGCTTAAACCCTGGACTAGCCAATGAGCAGTTCTTC.

The rearrangement links TRBV12-5 to TRBJ1-3; 7 bases fit TRBD1. The V gene end was trimmed by 2 bases and the J gene end by 0 bases; junction bases not matched to a gene: 4. CDR3 length: 16 residues. Germline V gene sequence: CDR1 LGHNT, CDR2 FRNRAP. CDR3 region: CASGLLEGASGNTIYF. In nucleotides, the CDR3 is TGTGCTAGTGGTTTGCTAGAGGGGGCCTCTGGAAACACCATATATTTT.